This TCR beta chain was sequenced during a study of CD8 T cells in Susac syndrome. Findings of the study overall: The CD4+ T cell repertoires in Susac syndrome did not show any clonal expansion.

Germline V gives CDR1 SGHVS, CDR2 FQNEAQ. The CDR3 consists of 20 residues. Trimming took off 5 bases at V and 2 bases at J, with 30 bases between the two ends. Random hexamers were used to reverse transcribe an amount of about 0.45 to 1 ug RNA. By means of immunoSEQ multiplex PCR, TCR beta CDR3 spanning 54 Vbeta and 13 Jbeta underwent amplification. One entry per CDR3 protein, called by TCRdb with MiXCR from the immunoSEQ multiplex PCR reads. This table holds approximately 190,000 distinct CDR3 sequences, under 97% found once. In blood CD8+ and CD4+ T cells, TCR beta underwent sequencing. Patients with Susac syndrome met diagnostic criteria defined recently for definite or probable disease. For this clonotype: Its antigen is currently unknown.

This chain links TRBV7-8 with TRBJ2-5; D is perhaps TRBD1 (6 bases). The sequence was collected from a human donor with Susac syndrome. Sequencing input: CD4+ T cells from PBMCs. The CDR3 sequence: CASSNISSLLGPGQQETQYF. In DNA form, the CDR3 reads TGTGCCAGCAGCAATATCTCAAGCTTATTAGGCCCCGGACAGCAAGAGACCCAGTACTTC. The full variable domain, rest sourced from reference TRBV7-8 and TRBJ2-5, is GAGVSQSPRYKVAKRGQDVALRCDPISGHVSLFWYQQALGQGPEFLTYFQNEAQLDKSGLPSDRFFAERPEGSVSTLKIQRTQQEDSAVYLCASSNISSLLGPGQQETQYFGPGTRLLVL.